The rows below give T cell receptor beta chains drawn from one sample of a study of breast tumors, draining lymph nodes, adjacent tissues. TCRdb re-called the multiplex PCR reads through MiXCR, storing one row per CDR3 protein. Of about 180,000 distinct CDR3 sequences listed, more than 25% are singletons. The sequencing input was axillary lymph node tissue. These receptors all stem from a female donor with breast cancer. Some clones in this sample may be carry-over from other donors' samples. Each CDR3 is given with its conserved first and last residue. A D gene is named only where the DNA matches it firmly. Rows give clone size only sometimes, using once, few, many, or a class for an expanded clone.

v_gene	j_gene	abundance	d_gene	CDR3nt	CDR3aa
TRBV11-2	TRBJ1-3	many	-	TGTGCCAGCAGCTTAGGACGGTCCTCTGGAAACACCATATATTTT	CASSLGRSSGNTIYF
TRBV7-2	TRBJ2-7	many	-	TGTGCCAGCAGCTTAGGACTGGGCATGAACGAGCAGTACTTC	CASSLGLGMNEQYF
TRBV6-5	TRBJ2-7	-	-	TGTGCCAGCAGTCACTTGGGTAGCGGCTCCTACGAGCAGTACTTC	CASSHLGSGSYEQYF
TRBV12-3/TRBV12-4	TRBJ2-5	-	TRBD2	TGTGCCAGCAGTTCAACTAGCGGGGGCAAAGAGACCCAGTACTTC	CASSSTSGGKETQYF
TRBV19	TRBJ1-3	-	-	TGTGCCAGTAGTAGGTCAGGGAACTCTGGAAACACCATATATTTT	CASSRSGNSGNTIYF
TRBV2	TRBJ2-3	-	TRBD2	TGTGCCAGCAGTTCGGCGGGGGTGAGATCAAATACGCAGTATTTT	CASSSAGVRSNTQYF
TRBV5-1	TRBJ2-3	-	TRBD2	TGCGCCAGCAAGTCATCTACCAGCGGCGGGGGTACTTACAATGAGCAGTATTTT	CASKSSTSGGGTYNEQYF
TRBV7-6	TRBJ2-2	-	TRBD2	TGTGCCAGCAGCTCGCATAGCGGGAGGGCCACCGGGGAGCTGTTTTTT	CASSSHSGRATGELFF
TRBV7-9	TRBJ1-1	few	-	TGTGCCAGCAGCTTTGAACAGGGACGAACTGAAGCTTTCTTT	CASSFEQGRTEAFF
TRBV6-1	TRBJ2-3	many	TRBD1	TGTGCCGCCCTAAGACAGGGGGGGCCAGATACGCAGTATTTT	CAALRQGGPDTQYF
TRBV7-9	TRBJ2-3	many	TRBD1	TGTGCCAGCAGCCCGACAGGGGTCACAGATACGCAGTATTTT	CASSPTGVTDTQYF
TRBV12-3/TRBV12-4	TRBJ1-3	-	TRBD1	TGTGCCAGCAGTGCGACAGGGTCTGGGGTTGGAAACACCATATATTTT	CASSATGSGVGNTIYF
TRBV2	TRBJ1-3	-	-	TGTACCAGCAATCTGGAATCCGGATCATCTGGAAACACCATATGTTTT	CTSNLESGSSGNTICF
TRBV28	TRBJ2-7	-	TRBD2	TGTGCCAGCAGTTTATTTGGGCTAGCGGGAGACTACGAGCAGTACTTC	CASSLFGLAGDYEQYF
TRBV12-3/TRBV12-4	TRBJ1-2	-	-	TGTGCCAGCAGTCACAGGACCAATGACTACACCTTC	CASSHRTNDYTF
TRBV19	TRBJ2-1	many	-	TGTGCCAGTACGCGGGACACCGACTACAATGAGCAGTTCTTC	CASTRDTDYNEQFF
TRBV5-6	TRBJ2-7	many	-	TGTGCCAGCAGCTCATCTCAGGGTCGGATGGGGCAGTACTTC	CASSSSQGRMGQYF
TRBV12-5	TRBJ1-2	once	-	TGTGCTAGTGGTCCCGGGTACTATGGCTACACCTTC	CASGPGYYGYTF
TRBV5-1	TRBJ1-1	-	-	TGCGCCAGCAGCTTGGCTTCGGGTAACACTGAAGCTTTCTTT	CASSLASGNTEAFF
TRBV27	TRBJ1-1	-	-	-	CASSSSTAMNTEAFF
TRBV20-1	TRBJ1-6	few	-	TGCAGTGACAAAAGGCACGGTTCGCCCCCCCACTTT	CSDKRHGSPPHF
TRBV6-6	TRBJ2-7	many	-	TGTGCCAGCAGTTCCCCACGGGGTTACGAGCAGTACTTC	CASSSPRGYEQYF